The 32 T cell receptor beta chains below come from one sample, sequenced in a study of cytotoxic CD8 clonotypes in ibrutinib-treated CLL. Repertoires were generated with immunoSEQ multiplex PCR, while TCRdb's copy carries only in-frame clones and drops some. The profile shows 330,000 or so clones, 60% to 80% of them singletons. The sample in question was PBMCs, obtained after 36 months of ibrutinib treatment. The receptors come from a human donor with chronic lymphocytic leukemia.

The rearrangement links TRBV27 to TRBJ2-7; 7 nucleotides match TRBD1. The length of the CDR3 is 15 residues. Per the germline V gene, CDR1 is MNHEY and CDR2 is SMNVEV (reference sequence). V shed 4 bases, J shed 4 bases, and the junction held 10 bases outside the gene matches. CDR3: CASSSPTGSKYEQYF. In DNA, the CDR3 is TGTGCCAGCAGTTCTCCGACAGGGTCAAAATACGAGCAGTACTTC.

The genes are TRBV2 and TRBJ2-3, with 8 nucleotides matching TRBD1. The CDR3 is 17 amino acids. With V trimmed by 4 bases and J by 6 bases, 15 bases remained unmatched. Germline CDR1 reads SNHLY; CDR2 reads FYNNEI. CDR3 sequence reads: CASSASRPGGWLDTQYF. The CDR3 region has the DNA TGTGCCAGCAGTGCTTCGCGTCCAGGGGGCTGGTTGGATACGCAGTATTTT.

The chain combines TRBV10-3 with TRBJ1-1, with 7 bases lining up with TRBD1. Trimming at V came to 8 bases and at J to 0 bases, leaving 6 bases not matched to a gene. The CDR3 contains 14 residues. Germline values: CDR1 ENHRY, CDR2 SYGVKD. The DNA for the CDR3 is TGTGCCATCGCCGCACAGGGGATGAACACTGAAGCTTTCTTT. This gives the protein CAIAAQGMNTEAFF.

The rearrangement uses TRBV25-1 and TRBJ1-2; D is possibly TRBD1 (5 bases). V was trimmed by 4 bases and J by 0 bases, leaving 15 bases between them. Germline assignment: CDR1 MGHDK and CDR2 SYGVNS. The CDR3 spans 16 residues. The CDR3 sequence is CASSGAGTGANYGYTF. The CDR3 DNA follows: TGTGCCAGCAGTGGAGCCGGGACTGGAGCTAACTATGGCTACACCTTC.

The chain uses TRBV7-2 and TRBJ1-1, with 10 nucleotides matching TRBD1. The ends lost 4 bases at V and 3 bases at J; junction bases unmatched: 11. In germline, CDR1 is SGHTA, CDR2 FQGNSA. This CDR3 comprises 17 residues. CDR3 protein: CASSWIGTGVRDTEAFF. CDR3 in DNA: TGTGCCAGCAGCTGGATTGGGACAGGGGTTCGGGACACTGAAGCTTTCTTT.

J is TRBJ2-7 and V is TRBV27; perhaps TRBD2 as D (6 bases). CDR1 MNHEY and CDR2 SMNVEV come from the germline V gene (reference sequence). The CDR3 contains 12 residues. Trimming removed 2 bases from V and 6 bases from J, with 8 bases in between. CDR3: CASSLGGVEQYF. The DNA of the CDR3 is TGTGCCAGCAGTTTAGGCGGGGTCGAGCAGTACTTC.

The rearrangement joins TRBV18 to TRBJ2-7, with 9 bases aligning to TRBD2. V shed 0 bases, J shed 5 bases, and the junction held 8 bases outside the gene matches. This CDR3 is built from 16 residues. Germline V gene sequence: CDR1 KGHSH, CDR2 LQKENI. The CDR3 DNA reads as TGTGCCAGCTCACCACCGGGCGGGAGGGCCGGAGACGAGCAGTACTTC. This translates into CASSPPGGRAGDEQYF.

Written as DNA, the CDR3 is TGCAGCGGCCGAAAGTACCCTTTGGCGGGGGGGAATGTCAATGAGCAGTTCTTC. Translating gives CSGRKYPLAGGNVNEQFF. The rearrangement uses TRBV29-1 and TRBJ2-1; 9 positions agree with TRBD2. The J segment lost 6 bases and the V segment lost 7 bases, leaving 22 bases of the junction unmatched. The CDR3 extends over 18 amino acids. CDR1 and CDR2 (germline): SQVTM, ANQGSEA.

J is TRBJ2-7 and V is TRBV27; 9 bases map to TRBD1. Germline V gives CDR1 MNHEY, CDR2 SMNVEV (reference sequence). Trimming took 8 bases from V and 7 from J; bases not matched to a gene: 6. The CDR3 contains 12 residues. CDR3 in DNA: TGTGCCAGCCGGGACAGGGTTTGGGAGCAGTACTTC. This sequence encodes CASRDRVWEQYF.

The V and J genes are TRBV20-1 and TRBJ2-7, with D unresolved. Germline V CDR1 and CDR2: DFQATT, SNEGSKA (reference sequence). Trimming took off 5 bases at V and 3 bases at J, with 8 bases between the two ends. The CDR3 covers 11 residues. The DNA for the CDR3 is TGCAGTGCTGGCAGCAACTACGAGCAGTACTTC. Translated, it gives CSAGSNYEQYF.

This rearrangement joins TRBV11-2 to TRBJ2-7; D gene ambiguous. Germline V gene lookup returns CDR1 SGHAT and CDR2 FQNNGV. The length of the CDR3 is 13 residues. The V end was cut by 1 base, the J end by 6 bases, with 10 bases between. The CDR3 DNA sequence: TGTGCCAGCAGCTTAGGTCCGGACCGCGAGCAGTACTTC. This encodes CASSLGPDREQYF.

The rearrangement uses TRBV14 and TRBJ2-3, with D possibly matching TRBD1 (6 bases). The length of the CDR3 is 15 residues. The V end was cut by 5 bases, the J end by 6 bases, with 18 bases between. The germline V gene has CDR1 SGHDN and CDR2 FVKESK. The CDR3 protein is CASSSTGLQHDTQYF. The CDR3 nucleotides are TGTGCCAGCAGCTCAACAGGGTTACAGCATGATACGCAGTATTTT.

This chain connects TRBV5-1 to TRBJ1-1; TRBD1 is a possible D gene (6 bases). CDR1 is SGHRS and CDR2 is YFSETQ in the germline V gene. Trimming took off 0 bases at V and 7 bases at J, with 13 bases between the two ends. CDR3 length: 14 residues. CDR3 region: CASSLAGQPSEAFF. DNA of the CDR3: TGCGCCAGCAGCTTGGCCGGACAGCCCAGTGAAGCTTTCTTT.

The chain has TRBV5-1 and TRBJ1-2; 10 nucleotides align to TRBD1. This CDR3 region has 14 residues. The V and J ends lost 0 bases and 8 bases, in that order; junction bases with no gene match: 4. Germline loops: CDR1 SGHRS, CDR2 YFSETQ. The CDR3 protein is CASSLVTGGVGYTF. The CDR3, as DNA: TGCGCCAGCAGCTTGGTGACAGGGGGCGTGGGCTACACCTTC.

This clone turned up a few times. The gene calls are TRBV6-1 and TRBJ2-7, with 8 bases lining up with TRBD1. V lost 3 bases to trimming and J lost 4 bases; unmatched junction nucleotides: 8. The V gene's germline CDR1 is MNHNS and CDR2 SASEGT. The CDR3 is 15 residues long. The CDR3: CASSDSRTGLYEQYF. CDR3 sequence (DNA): TGTGCCAGCAGTGATTCTCGGACAGGGTTGTACGAGCAGTACTTC.

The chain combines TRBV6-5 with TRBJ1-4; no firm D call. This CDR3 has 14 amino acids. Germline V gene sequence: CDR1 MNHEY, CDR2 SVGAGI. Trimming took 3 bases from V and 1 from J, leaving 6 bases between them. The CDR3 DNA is TGTGCCAGCAGTTATGCAGTAACTAATGAAAAACTGTTTTTT. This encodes CASSYAVTNEKLFF.

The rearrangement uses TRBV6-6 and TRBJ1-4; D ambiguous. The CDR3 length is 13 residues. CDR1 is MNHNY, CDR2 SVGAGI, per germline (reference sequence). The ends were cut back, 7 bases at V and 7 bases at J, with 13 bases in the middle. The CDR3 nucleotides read TGTGCCAGCACCAAGTATGAGGGTGAAAAACTGTTTTTT. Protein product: CASTKYEGEKLFF.

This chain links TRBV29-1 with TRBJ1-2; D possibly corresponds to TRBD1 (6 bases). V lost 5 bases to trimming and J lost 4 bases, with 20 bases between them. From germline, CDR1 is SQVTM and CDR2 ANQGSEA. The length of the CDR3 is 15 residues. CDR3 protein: CSVLTVKTGFYGYTF. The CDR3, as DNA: TGCAGCGTTCTGACGGTTAAAACAGGGTTCTATGGCTACACCTTC.

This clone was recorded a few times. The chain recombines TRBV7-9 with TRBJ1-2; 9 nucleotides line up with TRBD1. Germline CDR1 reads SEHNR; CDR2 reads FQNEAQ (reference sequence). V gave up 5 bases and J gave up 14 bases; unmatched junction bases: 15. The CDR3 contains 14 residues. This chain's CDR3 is CASSPSTGGSPRTF. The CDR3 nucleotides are TGTGCCAGCAGCCCATCAACAGGGGGCTCGCCGAGGACCTTC.

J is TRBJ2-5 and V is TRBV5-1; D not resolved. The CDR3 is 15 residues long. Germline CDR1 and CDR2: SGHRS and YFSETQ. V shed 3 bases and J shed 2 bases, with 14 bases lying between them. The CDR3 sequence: CASSSETRRQETQYF. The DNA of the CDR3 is TGCGCCAGCAGCTCCGAGACCCGAAGGCAAGAGACCCAGTACTTC.

In nucleotides, the CDR3 is TGTGCCAGCAGGCCGACAGGGACAACGGGGCCCCAGCATTTT. This translates into CASRPTGTTGPQHF. This chain connects TRBV7-3 to TRBJ1-5; 7 bases fit TRBD1. Germline V gene data show CDR1 as SGHTA and CDR2 as FQGTGA. This CDR3 is built from 14 residues. V gave up 6 bases and J gave up 9 bases; unmatched junction bases: 11.

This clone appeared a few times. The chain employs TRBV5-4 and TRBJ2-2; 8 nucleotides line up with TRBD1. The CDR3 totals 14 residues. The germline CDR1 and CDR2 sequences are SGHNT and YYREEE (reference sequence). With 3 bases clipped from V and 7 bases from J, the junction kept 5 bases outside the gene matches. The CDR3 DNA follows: TGTGCCAGCAGCTCCCAGGGGGCGGGCGGGGAGCTGTTTTTT. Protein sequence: CASSSQGAGGELFF. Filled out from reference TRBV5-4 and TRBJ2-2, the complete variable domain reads ETGVTQSPTHLIKTRGQQVTLRCSSQSGHNTVSWYQQALGQGPQFIFQYYREEENGRGNFPPRFSGLQFPNYSSELNVNALELDDSALYLCASSSQGAGGELFFGEGSRLTVL.

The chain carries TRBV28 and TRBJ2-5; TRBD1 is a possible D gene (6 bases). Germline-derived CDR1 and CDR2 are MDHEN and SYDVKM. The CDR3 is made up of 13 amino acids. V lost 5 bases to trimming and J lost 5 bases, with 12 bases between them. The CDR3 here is CASSLDSMETQYF. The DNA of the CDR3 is TGTGCCAGCAGTCTGGACAGTATGGAGACCCAGTACTTC.

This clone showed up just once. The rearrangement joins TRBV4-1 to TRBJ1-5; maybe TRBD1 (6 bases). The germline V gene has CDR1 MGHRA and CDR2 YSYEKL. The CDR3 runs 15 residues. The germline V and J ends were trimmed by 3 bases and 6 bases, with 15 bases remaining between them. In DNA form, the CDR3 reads TGCGCCAGCAGCCAGGGGGGCAGGGATGGTCAGCCCCAGCATTTT. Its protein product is CASSQGGRDGQPQHF.

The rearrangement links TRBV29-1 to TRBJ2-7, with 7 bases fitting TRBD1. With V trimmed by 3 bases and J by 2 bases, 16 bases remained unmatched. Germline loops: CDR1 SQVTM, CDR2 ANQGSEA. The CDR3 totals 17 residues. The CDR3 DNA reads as TGCAGCGTTGAGATGGGGTGGTCAACAGGGGTCCCCTACGAGCAGTACTTC. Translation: CSVEMGWSTGVPYEQYF.

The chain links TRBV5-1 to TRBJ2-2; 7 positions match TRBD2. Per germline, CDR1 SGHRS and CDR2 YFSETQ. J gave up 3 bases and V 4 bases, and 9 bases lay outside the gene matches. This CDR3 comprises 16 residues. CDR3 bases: TGCGCCAGCAGCCACGGACTAGAAAGGGACACCGGGGAGCTGTTTTTT. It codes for CASSHGLERDTGELFF.

CDR3 in amino acids: CASSLVAEGNTIYF. The CDR3 nucleotides are TGCGCCAGCAGCTTGGTGGCCGAGGGAAACACCATATATTTT. The chain combines TRBV5-1 with TRBJ1-3; D is undetermined. The length of the CDR3 is 14 residues. Germline CDR1 SGHRS, CDR2 YFSETQ. Trimming shortened V by 0 bases and J by 4 bases, and 8 bases separated the two germline ends.

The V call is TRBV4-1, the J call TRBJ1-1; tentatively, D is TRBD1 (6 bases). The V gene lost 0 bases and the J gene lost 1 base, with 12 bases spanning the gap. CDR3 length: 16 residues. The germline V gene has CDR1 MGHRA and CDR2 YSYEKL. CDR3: CASSQDPDRTNTEAFF. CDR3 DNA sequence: TGCGCCAGCAGCCAAGACCCCGACAGGACGAACACTGAAGCTTTCTTT.

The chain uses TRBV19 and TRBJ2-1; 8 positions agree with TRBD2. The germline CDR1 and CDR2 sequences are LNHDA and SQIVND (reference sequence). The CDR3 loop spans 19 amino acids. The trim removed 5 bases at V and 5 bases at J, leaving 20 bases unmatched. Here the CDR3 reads CASSPRTSPKVRANNEQFF. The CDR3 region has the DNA TGTGCCAGTAGTCCCCGGACTAGCCCAAAAGTTCGGGCGAACAATGAGCAGTTCTTC.

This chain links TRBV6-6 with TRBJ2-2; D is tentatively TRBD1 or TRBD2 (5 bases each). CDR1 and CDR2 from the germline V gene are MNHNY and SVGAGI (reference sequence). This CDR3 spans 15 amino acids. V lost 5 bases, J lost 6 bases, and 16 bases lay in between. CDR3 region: CASSTRDGLPGELFF. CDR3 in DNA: TGTGCCAGCAGTACCCGGGACGGTTTACCCGGGGAGCTGTTTTTT.

CDR3 sequence reads: CASSGDNLNSPLHF. For the CDR3, the DNA is TGTGCCAGCAGTGGCGACAACCTCAATTCACCCCTCCACTTT. V gene TRBV27 combines with J gene TRBJ1-6; no reliable D call. V lost 5 bases and J 7 bases, leaving 12 bases between the germline ends. Looked up from germline, CDR1 is MNHEY and CDR2 is SMNVEV (reference sequence). The CDR3 extends over 14 amino acids.

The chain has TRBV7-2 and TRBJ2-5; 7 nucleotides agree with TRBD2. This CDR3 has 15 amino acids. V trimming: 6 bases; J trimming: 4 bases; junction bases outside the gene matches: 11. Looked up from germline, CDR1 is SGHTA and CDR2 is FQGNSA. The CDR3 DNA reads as TGTGCCAGCAGGTCAGGCGGGAGTAATAGAGAGACCCAGTACTTC. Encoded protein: CASRSGGSNRETQYF. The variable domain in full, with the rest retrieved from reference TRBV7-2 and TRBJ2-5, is GAGVSQSPSNKVTEKGKDVELRCDPISGHTALYWYRQSLGQGLEFLIYFQGNSAPDKSGLPSDRFSAERTGGSVSTLTIQRTQQEDSAVYLCASRSGGSNRETQYFGPGTRLLVL.